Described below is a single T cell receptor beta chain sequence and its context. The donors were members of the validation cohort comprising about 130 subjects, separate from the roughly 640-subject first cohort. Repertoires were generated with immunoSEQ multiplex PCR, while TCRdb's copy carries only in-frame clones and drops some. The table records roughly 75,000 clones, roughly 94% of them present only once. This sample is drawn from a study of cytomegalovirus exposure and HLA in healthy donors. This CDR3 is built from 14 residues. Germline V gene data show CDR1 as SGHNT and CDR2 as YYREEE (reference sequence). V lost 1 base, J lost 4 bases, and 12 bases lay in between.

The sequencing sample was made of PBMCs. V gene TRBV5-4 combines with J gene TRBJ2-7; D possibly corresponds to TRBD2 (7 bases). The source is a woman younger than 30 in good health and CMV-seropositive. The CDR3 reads CASSLRRGAYEQYF. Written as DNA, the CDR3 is TGTGCCAGCAGCTTGAGACGGGGGGCGTACGAGCAGTACTTC.